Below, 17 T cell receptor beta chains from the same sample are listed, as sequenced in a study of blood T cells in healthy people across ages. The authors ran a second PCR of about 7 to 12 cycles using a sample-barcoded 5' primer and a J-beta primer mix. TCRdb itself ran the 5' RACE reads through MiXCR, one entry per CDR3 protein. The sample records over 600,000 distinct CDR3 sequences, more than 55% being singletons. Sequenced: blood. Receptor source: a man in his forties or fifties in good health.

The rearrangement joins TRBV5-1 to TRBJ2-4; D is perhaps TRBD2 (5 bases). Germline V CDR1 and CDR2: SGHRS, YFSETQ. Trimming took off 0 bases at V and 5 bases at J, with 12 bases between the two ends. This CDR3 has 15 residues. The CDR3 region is CASSLVRGSENIQYF. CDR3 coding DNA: TGCGCCAGCAGCTTGGTGCGAGGGAGCGAAAACATTCAGTACTTC.

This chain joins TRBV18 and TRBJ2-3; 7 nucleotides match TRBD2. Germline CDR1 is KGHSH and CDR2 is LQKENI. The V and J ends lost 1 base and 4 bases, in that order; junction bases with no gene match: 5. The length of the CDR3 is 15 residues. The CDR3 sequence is CASSPRGAGPDTQYF. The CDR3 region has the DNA TGTGCCAGCTCACCACGGGGAGCGGGACCAGATACGCAGTATTTT.

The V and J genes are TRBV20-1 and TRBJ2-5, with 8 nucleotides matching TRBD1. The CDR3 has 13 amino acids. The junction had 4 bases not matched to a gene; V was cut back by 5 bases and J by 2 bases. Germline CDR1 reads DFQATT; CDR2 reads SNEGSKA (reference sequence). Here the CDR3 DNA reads TGCAGTGCTGGCAGGGGGCGGCAAGAGACCCAGTACTTC. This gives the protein CSAGRGRQETQYF.

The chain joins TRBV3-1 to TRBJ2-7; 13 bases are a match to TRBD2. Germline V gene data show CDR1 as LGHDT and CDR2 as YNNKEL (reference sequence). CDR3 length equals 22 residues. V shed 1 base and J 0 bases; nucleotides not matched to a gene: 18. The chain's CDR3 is CASSQVRARDVGLAGVSYEQYF. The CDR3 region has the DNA TGTGCCAGCAGCCAAGTTCGTGCCCGGGACGTAGGACTAGCGGGAGTCTCCTACGAGCAGTACTTC.

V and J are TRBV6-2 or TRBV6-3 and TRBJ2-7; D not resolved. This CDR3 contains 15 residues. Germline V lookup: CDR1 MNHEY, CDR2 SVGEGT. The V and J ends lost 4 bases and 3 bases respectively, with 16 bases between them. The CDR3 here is CASSSAGGIVYEQYF. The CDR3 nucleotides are TGTGCCAGCAGTTCGGCCGGCGGAATCGTCTACGAGCAGTACTTC.

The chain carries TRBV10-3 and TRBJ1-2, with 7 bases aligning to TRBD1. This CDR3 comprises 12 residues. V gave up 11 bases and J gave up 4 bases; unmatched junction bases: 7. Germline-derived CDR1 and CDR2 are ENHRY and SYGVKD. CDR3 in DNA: TGTGCCGCCCAGCGGGACAGCTATGGCTACACCTTC. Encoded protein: CAAQRDSYGYTF.

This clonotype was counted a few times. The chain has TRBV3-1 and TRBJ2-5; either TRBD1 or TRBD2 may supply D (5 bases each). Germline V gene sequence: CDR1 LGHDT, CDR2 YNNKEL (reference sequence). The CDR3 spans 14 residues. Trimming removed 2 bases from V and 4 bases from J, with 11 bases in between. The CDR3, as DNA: TGTGCCAGCAGCCAAAGGAGGCAGGGAGAGACCCAGTACTTC. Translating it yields CASSQRRQGETQYF.

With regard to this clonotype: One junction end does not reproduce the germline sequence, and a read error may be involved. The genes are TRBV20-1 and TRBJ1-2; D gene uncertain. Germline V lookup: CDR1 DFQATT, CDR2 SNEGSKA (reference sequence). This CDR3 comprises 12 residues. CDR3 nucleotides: TGCGGTGCTAGCCCCCAGGCGGGTGGCTACACCTTC. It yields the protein CGASPQAGGYTF.

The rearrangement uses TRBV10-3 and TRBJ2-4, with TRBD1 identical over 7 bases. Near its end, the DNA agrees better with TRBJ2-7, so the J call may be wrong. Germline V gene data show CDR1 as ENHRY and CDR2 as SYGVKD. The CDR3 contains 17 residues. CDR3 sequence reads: CAISELGREGATYEQYF. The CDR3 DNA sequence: TGTGCCATCAGTGAGCTGGGTAGAGAGGGGGCGACGTACGAGCAGTACTTC.

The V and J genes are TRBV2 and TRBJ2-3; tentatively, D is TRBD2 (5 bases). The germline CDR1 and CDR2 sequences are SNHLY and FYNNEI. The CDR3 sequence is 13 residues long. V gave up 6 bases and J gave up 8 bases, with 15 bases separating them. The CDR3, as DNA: TGTGCCAGCAGAGAAAGAGTAAGCGGTACGCAGTATTTT. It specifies CASRERVSGTQYF.

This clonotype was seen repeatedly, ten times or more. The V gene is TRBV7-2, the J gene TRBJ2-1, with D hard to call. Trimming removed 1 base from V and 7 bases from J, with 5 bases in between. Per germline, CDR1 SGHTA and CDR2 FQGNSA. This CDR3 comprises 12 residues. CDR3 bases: TGTGCCAGCAGCTTAGGTGCTAATGAGCAGTTCTTC. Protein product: CASSLGANEQFF.

CDR3 DNA: TGTGCCAGCAGCTTGGCGGAGCTATCCGGGAATGAGCAGTTCTTC. Protein: CASSLAELSGNEQFF. The chain joins TRBV5-5 to TRBJ2-1; D unclear. The length of the CDR3 is 15 residues. The V end lost 0 bases, the J end lost 7 bases, and 14 bases lay between the germline ends. Looked up from germline, CDR1 is SGHKS and CDR2 is YYEKEE (reference sequence).

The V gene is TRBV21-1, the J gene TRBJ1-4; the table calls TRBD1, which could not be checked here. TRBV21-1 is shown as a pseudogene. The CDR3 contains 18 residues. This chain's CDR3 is CASSKVAQGYATNEKLFF. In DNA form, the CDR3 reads TGTGCCAGCAGCAAAGTGGCCCAGGGCTATGCAACTAATGAAAAACTGTTTTTT.

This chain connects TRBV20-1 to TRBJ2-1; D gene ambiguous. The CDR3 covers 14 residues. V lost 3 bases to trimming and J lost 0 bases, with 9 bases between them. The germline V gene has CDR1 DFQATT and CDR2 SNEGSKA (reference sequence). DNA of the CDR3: TGCAGTGCTAGCGGCGAGAGCTCCTACAATGAGCAGTTCTTC. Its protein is CSASGESSYNEQFF.

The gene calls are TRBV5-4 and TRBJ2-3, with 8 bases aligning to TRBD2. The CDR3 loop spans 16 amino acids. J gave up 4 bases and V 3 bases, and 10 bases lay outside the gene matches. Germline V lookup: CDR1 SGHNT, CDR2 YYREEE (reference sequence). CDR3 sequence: CASSSPTGGRADTQYF. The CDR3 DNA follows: TGTGCCAGCAGCTCCCCCACGGGGGGGAGGGCAGATACGCAGTATTTT.

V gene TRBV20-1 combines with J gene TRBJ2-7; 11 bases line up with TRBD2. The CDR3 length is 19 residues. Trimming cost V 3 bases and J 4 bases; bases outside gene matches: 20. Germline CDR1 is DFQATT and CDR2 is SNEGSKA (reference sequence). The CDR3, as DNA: TGCAGTGCTAGGGGAGTCCTCGGCCAGGGACTAGCGGAAAGATACGAGCAGTACTTC. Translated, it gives CSARGVLGQGLAERYEQYF.

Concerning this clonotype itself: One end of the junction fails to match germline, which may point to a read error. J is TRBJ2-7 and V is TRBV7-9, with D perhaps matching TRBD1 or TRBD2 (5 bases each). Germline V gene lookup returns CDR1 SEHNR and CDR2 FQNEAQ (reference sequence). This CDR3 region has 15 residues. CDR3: CGSSKTGTPNQEQYF. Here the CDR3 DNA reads TGTGGCAGCAGCAAAACCGGGACCCCGAACCAAGAGCAGTACTTC.